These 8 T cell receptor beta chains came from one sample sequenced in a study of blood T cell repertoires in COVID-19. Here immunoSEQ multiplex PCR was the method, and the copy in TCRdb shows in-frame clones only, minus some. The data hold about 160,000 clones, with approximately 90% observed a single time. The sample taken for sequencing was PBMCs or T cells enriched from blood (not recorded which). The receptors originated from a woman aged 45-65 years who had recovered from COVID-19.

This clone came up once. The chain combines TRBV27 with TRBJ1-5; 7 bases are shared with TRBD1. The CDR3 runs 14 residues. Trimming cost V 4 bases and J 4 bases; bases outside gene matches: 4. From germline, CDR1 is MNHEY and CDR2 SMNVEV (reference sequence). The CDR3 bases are TGTGCCAGCAGTTCCTCAGGGGGAAATCAGCCCCAGCATTTT. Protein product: CASSSSGGNQPQHF.

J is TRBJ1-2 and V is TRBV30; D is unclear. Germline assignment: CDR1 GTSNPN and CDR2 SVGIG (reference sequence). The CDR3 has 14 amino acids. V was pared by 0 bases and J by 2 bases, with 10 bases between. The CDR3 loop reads CAWSVGGTNYGYTF. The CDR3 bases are TGTGCCTGGAGTGTTGGCGGAACCAACTATGGCTACACCTTC.

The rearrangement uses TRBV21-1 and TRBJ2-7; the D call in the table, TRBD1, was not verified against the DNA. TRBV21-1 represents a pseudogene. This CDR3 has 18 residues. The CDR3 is CASSTPCRGRWECYEQYF. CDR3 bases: TGTGCCAGCAGCACCCCCTGCAGGGGGCGATGGGAGTGCTACGAGCAGTACTTC.

The CDR3 DNA follows: TGTGCCAGCAGTGCCCGGGACAGGTATTCACCCCTCCACTTT. Translated, it gives CASSARDRYSPLHF. The genes are TRBV2 and TRBJ1-6; 8 bases align to TRBD1. From germline, CDR1 is SNHLY and CDR2 FYNNEI. The CDR3 runs 14 residues. Germline trimming cut 4 bases from V and 8 bases from J; bases unmatched to any gene: 4.

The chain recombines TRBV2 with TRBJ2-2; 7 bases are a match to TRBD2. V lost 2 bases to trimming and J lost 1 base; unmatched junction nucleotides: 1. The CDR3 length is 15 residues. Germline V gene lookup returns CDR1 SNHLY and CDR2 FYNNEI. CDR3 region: CASSEREGNTGELFF. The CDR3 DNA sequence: TGTGCCAGCAGTGAAAGGGAGGGGAACACCGGGGAGCTGTTTTTT.

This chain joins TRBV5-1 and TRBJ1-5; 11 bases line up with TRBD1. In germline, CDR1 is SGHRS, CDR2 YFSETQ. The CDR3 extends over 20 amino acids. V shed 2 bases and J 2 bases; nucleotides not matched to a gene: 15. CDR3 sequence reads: CASSFGPGQGVKVGNQPQHF. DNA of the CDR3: TGCGCCAGCAGCTTCGGACCGGGACAGGGGGTTAAAGTGGGCAATCAGCCCCAGCATTTT.

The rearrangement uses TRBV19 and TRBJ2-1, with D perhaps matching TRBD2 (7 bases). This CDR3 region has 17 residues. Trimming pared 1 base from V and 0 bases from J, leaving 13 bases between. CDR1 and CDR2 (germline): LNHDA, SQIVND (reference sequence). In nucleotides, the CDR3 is TGTGCCAGTAGTATAGGAGGGGGGGCGAGCTCCTACAATGAGCAGTTCTTC. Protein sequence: CASSIGGGASSYNEQFF.

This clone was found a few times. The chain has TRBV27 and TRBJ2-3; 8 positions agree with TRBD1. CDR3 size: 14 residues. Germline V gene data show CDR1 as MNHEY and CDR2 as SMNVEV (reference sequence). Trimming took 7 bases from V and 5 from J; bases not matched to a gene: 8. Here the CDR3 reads CASIPGGRIDTQYF. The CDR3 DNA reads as TGTGCCAGCATCCCAGGGGGCCGAATAGATACGCAGTATTTT.